The 2 T cell receptor beta chains given below trace back to one sample, sequenced in a study of T cells in Graves' hyperthyroidism and ophthalmopathy. TCR beta CDR3 regions were amplified from RNA transcripts. First-round RT-PCR with HTBI primers amplified the TCR CDR3 region. TCRdb fed the multiplex PCR reads into MiXCR, producing one record per CDR3 protein. The sample carries roughly 510,000 distinct CDR3 sequences, 20% to 25% recorded once. Sequencing was carried out using blood. These receptors were collected from a man aged 18 to 29 with Graves' hyperthyroidism.

The chain uses TRBV25-1 and TRBJ2-7; 7 bases align to TRBD1. V gave up 5 bases and J gave up 3 bases; unmatched junction bases: 7. This CDR3 has 14 residues. Germline V gives CDR1 MGHDK, CDR2 SYGVNS. CDR3 region: CASSHRGIGYEQYF. CDR3 DNA sequence: TGTGCCAGCAGTCACAGGGGTATCGGCTACGAGCAGTACTTC.

The sample holds many counts of this clonotype. The chain recombines TRBV15 with TRBJ1-2; a weak D match, TRBD1 (6 bases). CDR3 length: 14 residues. The V and J ends lost 5 bases and 4 bases respectively, with 14 bases between them. The germline CDR1 and CDR2 sequences are LNHNV and YYDKDF (reference sequence). CDR3 amino acids: CATSVGGIGYGYTF. The DNA of the CDR3 is TGTGCCACCAGCGTAGGGGGGATCGGCTATGGCTACACCTTC.